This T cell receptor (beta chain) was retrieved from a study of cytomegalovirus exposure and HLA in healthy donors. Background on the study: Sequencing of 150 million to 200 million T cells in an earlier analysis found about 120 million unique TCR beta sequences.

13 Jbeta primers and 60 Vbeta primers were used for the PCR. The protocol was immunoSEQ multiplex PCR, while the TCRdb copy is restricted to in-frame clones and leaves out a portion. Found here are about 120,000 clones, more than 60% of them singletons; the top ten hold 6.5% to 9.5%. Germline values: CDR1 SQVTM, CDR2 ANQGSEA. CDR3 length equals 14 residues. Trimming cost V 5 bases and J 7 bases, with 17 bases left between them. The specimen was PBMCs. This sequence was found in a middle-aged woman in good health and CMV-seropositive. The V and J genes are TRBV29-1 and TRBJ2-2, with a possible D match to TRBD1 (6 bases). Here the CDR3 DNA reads TGCAGCGTTCAACAGGGTATGGTGCACGGGGAGCTGTTTTTT. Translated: CSVQQGMVHGELFF.